The present T cell receptor beta chain was sequenced within a study of T cell responses to AZD1222 COVID-19 vaccine. Study in general: Second-dose intervals near 4 or 12 weeks were combined.

This table comes from immunoSEQ multiplex PCR, and its TCRdb copy is limited to in-frame clones, with some not included. Here the sample spans 90,000 to 120,000 clones, about 86% being singletons. Unmatched junction bases numbered 9, after V lost 5 bases and J lost 5 bases. From germline, CDR1 is MNHEY and CDR2 SVGEGT. This CDR3 contains 15 residues. The sequence derives from an adult in good health. V and J are TRBV6-2 or TRBV6-3 and TRBJ2-5; 9 nucleotides align to TRBD2. Sequences were derived from peripheral blood, sampled on day 0 of AZD1222 vaccination. CDR3 in DNA: TGTGCCAGCAGTGGTCCGCGGGGGGGCATGGAGACCCAGTACTTC. It encodes CASSGPRGGMETQYF.